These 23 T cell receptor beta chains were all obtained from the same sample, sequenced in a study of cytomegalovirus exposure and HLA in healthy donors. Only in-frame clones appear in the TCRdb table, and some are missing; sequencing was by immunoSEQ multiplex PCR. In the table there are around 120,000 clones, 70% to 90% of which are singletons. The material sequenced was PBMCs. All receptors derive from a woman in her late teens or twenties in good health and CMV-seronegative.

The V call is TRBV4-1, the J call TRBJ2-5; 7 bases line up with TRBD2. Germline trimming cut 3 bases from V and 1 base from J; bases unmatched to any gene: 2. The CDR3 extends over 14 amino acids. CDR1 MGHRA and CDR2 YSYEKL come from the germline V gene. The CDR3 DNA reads TGCGCCAGCAGCCAGACTAGCCGCCAAGAGACCCAGTACTTC. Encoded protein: CASSQTSRQETQYF.

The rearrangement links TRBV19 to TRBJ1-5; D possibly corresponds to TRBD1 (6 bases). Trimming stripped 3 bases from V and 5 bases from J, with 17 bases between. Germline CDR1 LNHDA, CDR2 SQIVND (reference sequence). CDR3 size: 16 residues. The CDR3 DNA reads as TGTGCCAGTAGTATCCTCTACGGGGGGGCCGATCAGCCCCAGCATTTT. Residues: CASSILYGGADQPQHF.

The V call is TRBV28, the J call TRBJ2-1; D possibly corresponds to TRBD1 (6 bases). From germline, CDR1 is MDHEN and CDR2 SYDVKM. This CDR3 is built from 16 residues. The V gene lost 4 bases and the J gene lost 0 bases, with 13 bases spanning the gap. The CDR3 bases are TGTGCCAGCAGTTCACCCAGGGGAAGCTCCTACAATGAGCAGTTCTTC. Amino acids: CASSSPRGSSYNEQFF.

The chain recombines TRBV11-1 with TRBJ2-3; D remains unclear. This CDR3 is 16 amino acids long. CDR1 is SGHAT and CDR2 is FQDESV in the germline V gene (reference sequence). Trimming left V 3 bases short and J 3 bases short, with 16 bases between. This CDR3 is CASSFSRAKPTDTQYF. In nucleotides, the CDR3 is TGTGCCAGCAGCTTCTCGCGAGCGAAGCCGACAGATACGCAGTATTTT.

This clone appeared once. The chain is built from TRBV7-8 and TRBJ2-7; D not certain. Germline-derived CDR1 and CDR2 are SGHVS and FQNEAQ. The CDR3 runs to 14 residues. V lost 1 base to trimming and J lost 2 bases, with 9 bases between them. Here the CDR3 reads CASSLDGFTYEQYF. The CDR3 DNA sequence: TGTGCCAGCAGCTTAGACGGTTTTACCTACGAGCAGTACTTC.

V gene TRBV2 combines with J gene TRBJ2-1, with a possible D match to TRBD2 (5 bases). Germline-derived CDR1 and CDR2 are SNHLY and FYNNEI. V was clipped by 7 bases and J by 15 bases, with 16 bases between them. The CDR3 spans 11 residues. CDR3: CASNPGRGLFF. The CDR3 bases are TGTGCCAGCAACCCGGGAAGAGGGCTGTTCTTC.

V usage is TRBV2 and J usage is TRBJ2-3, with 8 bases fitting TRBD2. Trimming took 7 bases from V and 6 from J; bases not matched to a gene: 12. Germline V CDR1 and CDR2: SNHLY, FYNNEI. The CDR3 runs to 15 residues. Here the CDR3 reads CASIIGSGGSDTQYF. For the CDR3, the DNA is TGTGCCAGCATTATCGGGAGCGGGGGATCCGATACGCAGTATTTT.

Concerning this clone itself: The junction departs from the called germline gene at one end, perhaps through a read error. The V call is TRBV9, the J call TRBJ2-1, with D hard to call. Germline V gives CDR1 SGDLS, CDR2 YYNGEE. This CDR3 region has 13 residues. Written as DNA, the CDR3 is TGTGCCAGCAGCGTAAGCTCCTCCAATGAGCAGTTCTTC. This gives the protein CASSVSSSNEQFF.

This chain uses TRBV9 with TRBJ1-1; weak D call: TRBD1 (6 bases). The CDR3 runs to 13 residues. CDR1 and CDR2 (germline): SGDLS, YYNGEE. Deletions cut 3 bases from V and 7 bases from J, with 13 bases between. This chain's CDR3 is CASSANLRGEAFF. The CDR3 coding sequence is TGTGCCAGCAGCGCCAACCTCAGGGGTGAAGCTTTCTTT.

CDR3 loop: CASRNRDRGRDTEAFF. In nucleotides, the CDR3 is TGTGCCAGTAGGAACCGGGACAGGGGGCGAGACACTGAAGCTTTCTTT. V and J are TRBV19 and TRBJ1-1; 12 bases map to TRBD1. Trimming at V came to 6 bases and at J to 3 bases, leaving 8 bases not matched to a gene. The CDR3 contains 16 residues. Germline lookup yields CDR1 LNHDA and CDR2 SQIVND (reference sequence).

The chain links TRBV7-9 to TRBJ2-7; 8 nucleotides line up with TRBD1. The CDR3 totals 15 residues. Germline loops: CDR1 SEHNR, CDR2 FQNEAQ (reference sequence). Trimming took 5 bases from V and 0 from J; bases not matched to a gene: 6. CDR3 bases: TGTGCCAGCAGCCTTGGACAGGGATCCTCCTACGAGCAGTACTTC. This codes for CASSLGQGSSYEQYF.

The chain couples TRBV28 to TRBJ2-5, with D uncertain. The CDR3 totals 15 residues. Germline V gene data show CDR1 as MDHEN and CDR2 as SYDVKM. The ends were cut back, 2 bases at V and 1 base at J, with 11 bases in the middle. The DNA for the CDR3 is TGTGCCAGCAGTTTACCATCCGCAGGCCAAGAGACCCAGTACTTC. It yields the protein CASSLPSAGQETQYF.

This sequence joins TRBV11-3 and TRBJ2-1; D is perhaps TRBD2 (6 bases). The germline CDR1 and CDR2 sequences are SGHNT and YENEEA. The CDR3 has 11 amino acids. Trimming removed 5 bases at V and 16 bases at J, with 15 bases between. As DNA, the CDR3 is TGTGCCAGCAGCCGCCGGGAGAGTCCCTTCTTC. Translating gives CASSRRESPFF.

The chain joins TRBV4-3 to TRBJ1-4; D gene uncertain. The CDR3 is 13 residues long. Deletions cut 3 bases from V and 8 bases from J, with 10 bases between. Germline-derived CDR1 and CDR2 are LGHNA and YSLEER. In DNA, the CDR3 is TGCGCCAGCAGCCAGTTGCCGGTCGAAAAACTGTTTTTT. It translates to CASSQLPVEKLFF.

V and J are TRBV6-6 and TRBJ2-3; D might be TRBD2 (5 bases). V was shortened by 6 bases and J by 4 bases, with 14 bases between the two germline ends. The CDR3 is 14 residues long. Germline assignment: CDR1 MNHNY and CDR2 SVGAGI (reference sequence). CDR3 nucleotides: TGTGCCAGCAGCACGGGCCGGGATGCAGATACGCAGTATTTT. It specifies CASSTGRDADTQYF.

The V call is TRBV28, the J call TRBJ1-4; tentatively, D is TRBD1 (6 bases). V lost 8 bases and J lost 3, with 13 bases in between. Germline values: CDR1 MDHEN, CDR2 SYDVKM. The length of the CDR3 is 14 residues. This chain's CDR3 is CASGRGASNEKLFF. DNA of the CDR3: TGTGCCAGCGGACGGGGGGCTTCTAATGAAAAACTGTTTTTT.

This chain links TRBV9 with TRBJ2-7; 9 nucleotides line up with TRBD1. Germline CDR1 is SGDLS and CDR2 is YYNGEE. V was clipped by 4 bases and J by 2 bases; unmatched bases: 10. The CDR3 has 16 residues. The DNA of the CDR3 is TGTGCCAGCAGCCCGTCGGGACAGGGAAGCGCCTACGAGCAGTACTTC. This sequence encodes CASSPSGQGSAYEQYF. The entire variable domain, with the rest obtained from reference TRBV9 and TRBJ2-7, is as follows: DSGVTQTPKHLITATGQRVTLRCSPRSGDLSVYWYQQSLDQGLQFLIQYYNGEERAKGNILERFSAQQFPDLHSELNLSSLELGDSALYFCASSPSGQGSAYEQYFGPGTRLTVT.

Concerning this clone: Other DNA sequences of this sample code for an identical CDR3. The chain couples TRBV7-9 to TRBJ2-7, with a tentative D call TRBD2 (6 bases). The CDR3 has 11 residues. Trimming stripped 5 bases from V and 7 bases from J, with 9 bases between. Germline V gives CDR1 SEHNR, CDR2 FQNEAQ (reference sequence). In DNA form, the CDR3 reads TGTGCCAGCAGCCAAGGGAGGGAGCAGTACTTC. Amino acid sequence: CASSQGREQYF.

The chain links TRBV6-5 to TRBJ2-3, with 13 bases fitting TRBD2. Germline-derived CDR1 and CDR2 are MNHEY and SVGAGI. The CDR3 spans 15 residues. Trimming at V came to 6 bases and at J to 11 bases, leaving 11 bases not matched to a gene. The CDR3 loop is CASSPIRTSGRMQYF. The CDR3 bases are TGTGCCAGCAGCCCCATCAGGACTAGCGGGAGAATGCAGTATTTT.

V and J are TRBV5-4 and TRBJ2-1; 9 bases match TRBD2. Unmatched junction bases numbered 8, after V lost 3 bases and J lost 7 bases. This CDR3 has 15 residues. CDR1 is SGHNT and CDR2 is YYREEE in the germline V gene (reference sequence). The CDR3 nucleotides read TGTGCCAGCAGCTATGGGGCGGGAGGGGGGAATGAGCAGTTCTTC. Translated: CASSYGAGGGNEQFF.

The CDR3 loop reads CASSLVGSGRTDTQYF. CDR3 DNA sequence: TGTGCCAGCAGCTTAGTCGGTAGCGGGAGGACAGATACGCAGTATTTT. The rearrangement uses TRBV11-2 and TRBJ2-3; 10 positions agree with TRBD2. The V gene's germline CDR1 is SGHAT and CDR2 FQNNGV. CDR3 length equals 16 residues. Trimming took 1 base from V and 3 from J; bases not matched to a gene: 4.

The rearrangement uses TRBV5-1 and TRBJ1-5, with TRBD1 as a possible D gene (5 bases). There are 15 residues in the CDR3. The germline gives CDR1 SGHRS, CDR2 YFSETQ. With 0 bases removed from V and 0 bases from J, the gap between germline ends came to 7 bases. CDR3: CASSLAGYSNQPQHF. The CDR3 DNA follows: TGCGCCAGCAGCTTGGCAGGGTATAGCAATCAGCCCCAGCATTTT.

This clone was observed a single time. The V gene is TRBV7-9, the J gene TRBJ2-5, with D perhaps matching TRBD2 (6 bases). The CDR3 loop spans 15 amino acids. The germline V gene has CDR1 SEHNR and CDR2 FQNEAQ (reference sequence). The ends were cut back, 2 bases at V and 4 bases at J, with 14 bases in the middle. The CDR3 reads CASSLSWGESETQYF. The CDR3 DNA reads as TGTGCCAGCAGCTTATCTTGGGGGGAGTCAGAGACCCAGTACTTC.